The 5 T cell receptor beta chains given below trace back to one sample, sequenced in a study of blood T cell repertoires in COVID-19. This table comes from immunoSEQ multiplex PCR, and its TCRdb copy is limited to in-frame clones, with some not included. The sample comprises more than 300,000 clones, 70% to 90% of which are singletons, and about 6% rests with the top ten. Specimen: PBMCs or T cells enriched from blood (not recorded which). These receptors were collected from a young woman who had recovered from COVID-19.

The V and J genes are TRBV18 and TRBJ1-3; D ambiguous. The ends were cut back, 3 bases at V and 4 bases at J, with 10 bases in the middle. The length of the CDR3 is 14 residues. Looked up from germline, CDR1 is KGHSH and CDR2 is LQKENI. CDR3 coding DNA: TGTGCCAGCTCACCCCCCCCTTCGGGAAACACCATATATTTT. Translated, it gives CASSPPPSGNTIYF. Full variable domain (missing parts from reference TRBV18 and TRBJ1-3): NAGVMQNPRHLVRRRGQEARLRCSPMKGHSHVYWYRQLPEEGLKFMVYLQKENIIDESGMPKERFSAEFPKEGPSILRIQQVVRGDSAAYFCASSPPPSGNTIYFGEGSWLTVV.

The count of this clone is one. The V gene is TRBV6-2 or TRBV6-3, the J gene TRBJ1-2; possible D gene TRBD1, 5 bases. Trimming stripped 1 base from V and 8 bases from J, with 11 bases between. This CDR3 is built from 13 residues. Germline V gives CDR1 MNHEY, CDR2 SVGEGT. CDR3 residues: CASSYLSREGYTF. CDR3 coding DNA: TGTGCCAGCAGTTACTTGTCCAGGGAAGGCTACACCTTC.

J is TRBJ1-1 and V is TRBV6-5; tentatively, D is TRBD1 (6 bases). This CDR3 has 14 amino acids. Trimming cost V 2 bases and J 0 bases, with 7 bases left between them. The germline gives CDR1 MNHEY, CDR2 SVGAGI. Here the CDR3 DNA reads TGTGCCAGCAGTTACAGACAGGTGAACACTGAAGCTTTCTTT. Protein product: CASSYRQVNTEAFF.

The CDR3, as DNA: TGCGCCAGCAGCCCCAAGGTACAGCCACTCTCTGGAAACACCATATATTTT. Encoded protein: CASSPKVQPLSGNTIYF. V gene TRBV5-1 combines with J gene TRBJ1-3; D gene ambiguous. Germline CDR1 and CDR2: SGHRS and YFSETQ. The ends were cut back, 4 bases at V and 0 bases at J, with 17 bases in the middle. This CDR3 has 17 amino acids.

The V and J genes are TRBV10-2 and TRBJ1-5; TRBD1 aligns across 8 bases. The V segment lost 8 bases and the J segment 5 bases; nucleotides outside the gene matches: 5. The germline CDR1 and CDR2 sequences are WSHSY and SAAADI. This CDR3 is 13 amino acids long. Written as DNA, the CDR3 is TGCGCCAGCGGATCGACAGGGGATCAGCCCCAGCATTTT. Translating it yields CASGSTGDQPQHF.